This T cell receptor beta chain is drawn from a study of cytomegalovirus exposure and HLA in healthy donors. Findings and limits, study-wide: Across all donors, roughly uniform sequencing depth was an assumption of the presence/absence analyses. Associated with cytomegalovirus, according to the listing, were 150 to 200 TCR beta chains.

Germline V gene lookup returns CDR1 SGHTA and CDR2 FQGTGA. The length of the CDR3 is 19 residues. The junction had 13 bases not matched to a gene; V was cut back by 2 bases and J by 3 bases. Use of 60 Vbeta and 13 Jbeta primers characterized the PCR. TCRdb's table, derived via immunoSEQ multiplex PCR, lists solely in-frame clones and lacks some. The sample holds 250,000 to 350,000 clones; about nine tenths are singletons and the top ten take 3.5% to 4%. With regard to this clone: Antigen specificity is unknown.

The chain employs TRBV7-3 and TRBJ2-6, with 7 positions matching TRBD1. Sequencing input: PBMCs. The clonotype originates from a middle-aged man in good health and CMV-seropositive. The CDR3 reads CASSLDDRVGPLGANVLTF. As DNA, the CDR3 is TGTGCCAGCAGCTTAGACGACAGGGTCGGTCCTCTTGGGGCCAACGTCCTGACTTTC.